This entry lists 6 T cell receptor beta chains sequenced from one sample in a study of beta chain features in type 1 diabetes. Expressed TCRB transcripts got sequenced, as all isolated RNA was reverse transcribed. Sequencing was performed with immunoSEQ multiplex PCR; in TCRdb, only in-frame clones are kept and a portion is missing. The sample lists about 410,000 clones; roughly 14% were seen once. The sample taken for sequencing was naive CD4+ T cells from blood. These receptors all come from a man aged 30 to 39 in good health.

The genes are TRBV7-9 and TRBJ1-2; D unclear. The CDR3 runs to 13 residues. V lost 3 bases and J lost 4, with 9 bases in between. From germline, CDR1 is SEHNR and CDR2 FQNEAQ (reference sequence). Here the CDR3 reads CASSFSYGYGYTF. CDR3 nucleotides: TGTGCCAGCAGCTTTAGTTATGGCTATGGCTACACCTTC.

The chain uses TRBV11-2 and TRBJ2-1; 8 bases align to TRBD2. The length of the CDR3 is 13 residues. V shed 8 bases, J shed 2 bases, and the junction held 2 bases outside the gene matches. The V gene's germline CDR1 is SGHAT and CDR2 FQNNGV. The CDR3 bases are TGTGCCAGCGGGGGACTAGCCTACAATGAGCAGTTCTTC. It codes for CASGGLAYNEQFF. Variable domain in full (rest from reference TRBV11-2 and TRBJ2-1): EAGVAQSPRYKIIEKRQSVAFWCNPISGHATLYWYQQILGQGPKLLIQFQNNGVVDDSQLPKDRFSAERLKGVDSTLKIQPAKLEDSAVYLCASGGLAYNEQFFGPGTRLTVL.

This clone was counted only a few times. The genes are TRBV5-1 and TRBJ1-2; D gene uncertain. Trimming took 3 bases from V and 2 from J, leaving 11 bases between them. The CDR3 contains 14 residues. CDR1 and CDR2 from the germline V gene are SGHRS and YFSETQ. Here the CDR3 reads CASSSAQNNYGYTF. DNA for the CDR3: TGCGCCAGCAGCTCGGCACAGAACAACTATGGCTACACCTTC.

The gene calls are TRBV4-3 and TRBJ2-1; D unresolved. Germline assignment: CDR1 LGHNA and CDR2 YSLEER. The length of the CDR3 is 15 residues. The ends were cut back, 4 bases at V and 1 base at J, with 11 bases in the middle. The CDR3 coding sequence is TGCGCCAGCAGCCCGGGTCAGGTTTCCTACAATGAGCAGTTCTTC. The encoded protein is CASSPGQVSYNEQFF.

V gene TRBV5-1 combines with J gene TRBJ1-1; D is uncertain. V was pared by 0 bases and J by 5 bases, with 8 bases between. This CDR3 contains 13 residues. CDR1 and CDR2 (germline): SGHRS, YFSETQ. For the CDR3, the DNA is TGCGCCAGCAGCTTGGGCTCTTCGACTGAAGCTTTCTTT. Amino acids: CASSLGSSTEAFF.

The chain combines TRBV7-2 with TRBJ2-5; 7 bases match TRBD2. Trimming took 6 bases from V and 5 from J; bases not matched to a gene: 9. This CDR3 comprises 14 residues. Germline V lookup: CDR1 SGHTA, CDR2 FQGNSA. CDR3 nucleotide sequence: TGTGCCAGCAGGCAGGCCGGGGGAGGGGAGACCCAGTACTTC. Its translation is CASRQAGGGETQYF.